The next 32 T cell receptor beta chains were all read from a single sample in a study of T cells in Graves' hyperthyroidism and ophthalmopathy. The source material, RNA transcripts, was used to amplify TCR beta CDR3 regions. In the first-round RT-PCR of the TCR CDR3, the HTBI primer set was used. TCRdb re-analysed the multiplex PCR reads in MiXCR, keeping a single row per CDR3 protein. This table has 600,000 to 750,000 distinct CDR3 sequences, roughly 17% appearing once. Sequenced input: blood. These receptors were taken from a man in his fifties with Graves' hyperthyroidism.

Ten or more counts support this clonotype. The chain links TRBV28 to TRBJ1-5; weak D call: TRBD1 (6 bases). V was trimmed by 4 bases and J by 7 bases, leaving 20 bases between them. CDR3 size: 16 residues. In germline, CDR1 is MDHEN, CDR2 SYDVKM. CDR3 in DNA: TGTGCCAGCAGTTCCCCGACCCCGGGGGCAGAGCAGCCCCAGCATTTT. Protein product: CASSSPTPGAEQPQHF. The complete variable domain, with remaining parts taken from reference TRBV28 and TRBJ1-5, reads DVKVTQSSRYLVKRTGEKVFLECVQDMDHENMFWYRQDPGLGLRLIYFSYDVKMKEKGDIPEGYSVSREKKERFSLILESASTNQTSMYLCASSSPTPGAEQPQHFGDGTRLSIL.

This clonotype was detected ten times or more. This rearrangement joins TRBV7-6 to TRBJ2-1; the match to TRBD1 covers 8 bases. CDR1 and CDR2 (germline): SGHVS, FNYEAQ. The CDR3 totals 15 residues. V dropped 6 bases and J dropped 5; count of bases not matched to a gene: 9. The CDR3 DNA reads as TGTGCCAGCAGTCCAGGGGGCGGGTGGAACAATGAGCAGTTCTTC. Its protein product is CASSPGGGWNNEQFF.

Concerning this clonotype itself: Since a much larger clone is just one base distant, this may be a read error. The chain's CDR3 is CASSGHRAGANVPTF. In DNA form, the CDR3 reads TGTGCCAGCAGCGGTCACAGGGCTGGGGCCAACGTCCCGACTTTC. The chain couples TRBV11-2 to TRBJ2-6; tentative D call: TRBD1 (6 bases). The CDR3 loop spans 15 amino acids. The V gene's germline CDR1 is SGHAT and CDR2 FQNNGV.

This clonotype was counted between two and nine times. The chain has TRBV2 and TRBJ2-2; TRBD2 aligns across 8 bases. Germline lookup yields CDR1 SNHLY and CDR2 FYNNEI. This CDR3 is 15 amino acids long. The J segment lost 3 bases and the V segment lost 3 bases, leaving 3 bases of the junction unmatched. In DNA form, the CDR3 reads TGTGCCAGCAGTGAGACTAGCGCCTACACCGGGGAGCTGTTTTTT. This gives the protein CASSETSAYTGELFF. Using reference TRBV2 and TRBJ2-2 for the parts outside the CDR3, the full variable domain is EPEVTQTPSHQVTQMGQEVILRCVPISNHLYFYWYRQILGQKVEFLVSFYNNEISEKSEIFDDQFSVERPDGSNFTLKIRSTKLEDSAMYFCASSETSAYTGELFFGEGSRLTVL.

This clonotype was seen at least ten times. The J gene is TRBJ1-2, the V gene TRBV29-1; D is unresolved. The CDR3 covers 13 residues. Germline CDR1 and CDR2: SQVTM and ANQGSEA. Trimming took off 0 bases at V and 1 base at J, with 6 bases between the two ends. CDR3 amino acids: CSVEESINYGYTF. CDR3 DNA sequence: TGCAGCGTTGAAGAGAGCATTAACTATGGCTACACCTTC.

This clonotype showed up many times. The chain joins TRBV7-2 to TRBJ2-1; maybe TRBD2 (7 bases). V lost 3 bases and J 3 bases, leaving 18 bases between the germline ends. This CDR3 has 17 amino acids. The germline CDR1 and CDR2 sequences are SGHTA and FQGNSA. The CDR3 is CASSFFGGQVGYNEQFF. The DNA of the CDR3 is TGTGCCAGCAGCTTTTTCGGGGGGCAGGTGGGCTACAATGAGCAGTTCTTC. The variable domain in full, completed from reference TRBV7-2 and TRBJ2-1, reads GAGVSQSPSNKVTEKGKDVELRCDPISGHTALYWYRQSLGQGLEFLIYFQGNSAPDKSGLPSDRFSAERTGGSVSTLTIQRTQQEDSAVYLCASSFFGGQVGYNEQFFGPGTRLTVL.

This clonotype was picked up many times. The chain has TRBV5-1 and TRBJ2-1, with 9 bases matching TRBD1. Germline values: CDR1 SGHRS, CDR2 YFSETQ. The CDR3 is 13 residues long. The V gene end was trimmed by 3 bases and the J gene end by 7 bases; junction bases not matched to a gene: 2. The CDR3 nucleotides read TGCGCCAGCAGCTGGGGGACAGGGAATGAGCAGTTCTTC. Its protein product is CASSWGTGNEQFF. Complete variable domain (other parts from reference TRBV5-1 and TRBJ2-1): KAGVTQTPRYLIKTRGQQVTLSCSPISGHRSVSWYQQTPGQGLQFLFEYFSETQRNKGNFPGRFSGRQFSNSRSEMNVSTLELGDSALYLCASSWGTGNEQFFGPGTRLTVL.

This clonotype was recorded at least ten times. CDR3 DNA: TGTGCCAGTAGTATACCCAGCGGGCCAGCCACCGGGGAGCTGTTTTTT. Protein product: CASSIPSGPATGELFF. This sequence joins TRBV19 and TRBJ2-2, with D maybe TRBD2 (6 bases). V was shortened by 2 bases and J by 4 bases, with 14 bases between the two germline ends. The CDR3 extends over 16 amino acids. Germline V gene sequence: CDR1 LNHDA, CDR2 SQIVND (reference sequence).

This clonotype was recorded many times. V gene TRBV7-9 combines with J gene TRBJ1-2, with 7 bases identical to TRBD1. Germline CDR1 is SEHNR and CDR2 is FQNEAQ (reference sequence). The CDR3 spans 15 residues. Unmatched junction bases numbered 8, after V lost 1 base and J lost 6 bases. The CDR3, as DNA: TGTGCCAGCAGCTTAGATGGGACAGCCTCTCATGGCTACACCTTC. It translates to CASSLDGTASHGYTF.

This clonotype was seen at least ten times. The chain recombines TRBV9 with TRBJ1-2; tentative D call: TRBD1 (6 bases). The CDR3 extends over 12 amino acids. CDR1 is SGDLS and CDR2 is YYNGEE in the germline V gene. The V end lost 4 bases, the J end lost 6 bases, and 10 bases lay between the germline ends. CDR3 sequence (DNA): TGTGCCAGCAGCAAGACAGGCGATGGCTACACCTTC. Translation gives CASSKTGDGYTF.

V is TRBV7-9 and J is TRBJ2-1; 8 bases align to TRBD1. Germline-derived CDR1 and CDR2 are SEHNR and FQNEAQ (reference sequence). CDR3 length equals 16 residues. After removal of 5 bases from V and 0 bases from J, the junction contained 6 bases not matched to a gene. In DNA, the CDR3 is TGTGCCAGCAGCCACCGGACAGGGAGCTCCTACAATGAGCAGTTCTTC. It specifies CASSHRTGSSYNEQFF.

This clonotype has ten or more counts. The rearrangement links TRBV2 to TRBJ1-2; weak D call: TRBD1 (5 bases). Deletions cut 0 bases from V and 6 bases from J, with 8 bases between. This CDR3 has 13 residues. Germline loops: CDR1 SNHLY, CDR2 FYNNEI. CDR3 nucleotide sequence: TGTGCCAGCAGTGAAGCTGGGGGGGATGGCTACACCTTC. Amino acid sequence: CASSEAGGDGYTF.

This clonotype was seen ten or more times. DNA of the CDR3: TGTGCCAGCAGTTATTGGGAAAAACTGTTTTTT. It specifies CASSYWEKLFF. The genes are TRBV28 and TRBJ1-4, with D uncertain. There are 11 residues in the CDR3. The germline V gene has CDR1 MDHEN and CDR2 SYDVKM. With 4 bases removed from V and 8 bases from J, the gap between germline ends came to 5 bases.

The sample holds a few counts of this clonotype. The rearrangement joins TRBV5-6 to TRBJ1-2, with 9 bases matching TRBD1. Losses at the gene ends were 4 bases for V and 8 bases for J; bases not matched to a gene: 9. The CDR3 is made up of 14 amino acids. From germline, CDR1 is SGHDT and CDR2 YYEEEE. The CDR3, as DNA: TGTGCCAGCAGCAGAGGGACAGGGAATCGAGGCTACACCTTC. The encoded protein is CASSRGTGNRGYTF.

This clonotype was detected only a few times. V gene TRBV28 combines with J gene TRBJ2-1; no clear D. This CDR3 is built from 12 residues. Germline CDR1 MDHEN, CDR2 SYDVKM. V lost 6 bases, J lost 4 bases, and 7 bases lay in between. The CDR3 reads CASSDRYNEQFF. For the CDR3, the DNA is TGTGCCAGCAGCGACCGGTACAATGAGCAGTTCTTC.

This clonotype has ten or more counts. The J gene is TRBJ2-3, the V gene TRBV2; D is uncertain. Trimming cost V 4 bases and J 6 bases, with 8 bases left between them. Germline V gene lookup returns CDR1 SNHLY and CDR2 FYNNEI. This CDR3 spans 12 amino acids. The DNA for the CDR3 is TGTGCCAGCAGTGGGAATGCGGATACGCAGTATTTT. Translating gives CASSGNADTQYF.

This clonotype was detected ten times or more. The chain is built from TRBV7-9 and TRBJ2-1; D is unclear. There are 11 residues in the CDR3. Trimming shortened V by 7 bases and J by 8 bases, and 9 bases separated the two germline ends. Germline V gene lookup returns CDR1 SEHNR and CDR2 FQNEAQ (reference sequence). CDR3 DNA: TGTGCCAGCACCCCTTCCGATGAGCAGTTCTTC. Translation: CASTPSDEQFF.

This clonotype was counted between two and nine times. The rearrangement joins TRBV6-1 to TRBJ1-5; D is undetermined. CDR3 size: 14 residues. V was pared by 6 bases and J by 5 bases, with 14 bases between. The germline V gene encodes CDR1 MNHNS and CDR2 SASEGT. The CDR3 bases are TGTGCCAGCAGCTCGGTAGAGGGTGATCAGCCCCAGCATTTT. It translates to CASSSVEGDQPQHF.

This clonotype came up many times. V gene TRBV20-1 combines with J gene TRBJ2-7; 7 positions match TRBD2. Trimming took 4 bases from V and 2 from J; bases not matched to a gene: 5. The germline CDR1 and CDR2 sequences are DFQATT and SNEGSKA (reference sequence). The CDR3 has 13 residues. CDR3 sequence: CSATTGLAYEQYF. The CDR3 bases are TGCAGTGCTACGACCGGACTAGCCTACGAGCAGTACTTC.

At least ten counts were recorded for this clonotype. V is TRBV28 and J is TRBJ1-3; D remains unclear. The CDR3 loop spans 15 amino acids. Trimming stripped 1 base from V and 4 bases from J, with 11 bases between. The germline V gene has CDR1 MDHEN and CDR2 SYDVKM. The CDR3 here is CASSLSGSGGNTIYF. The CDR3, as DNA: TGTGCCAGCAGTTTATCAGGTTCCGGGGGAAACACCATATATTTT.

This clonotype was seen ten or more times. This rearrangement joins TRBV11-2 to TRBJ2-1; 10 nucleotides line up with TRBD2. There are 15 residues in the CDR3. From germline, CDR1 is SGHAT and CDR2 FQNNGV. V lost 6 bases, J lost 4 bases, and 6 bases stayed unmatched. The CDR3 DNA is TGTGCCAGCAGACCCCTAGCGGGAGTTTACAATGAGCAGTTCTTC. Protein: CASRPLAGVYNEQFF.

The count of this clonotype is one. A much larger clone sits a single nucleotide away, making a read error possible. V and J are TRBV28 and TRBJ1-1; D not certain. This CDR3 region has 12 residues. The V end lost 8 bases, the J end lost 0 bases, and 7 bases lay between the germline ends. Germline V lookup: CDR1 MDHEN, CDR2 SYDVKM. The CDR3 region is CASAPMNTEAFF. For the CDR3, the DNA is TGTGCCAGCGCCCCTATGAACACTGAAGCTTTCTTT.

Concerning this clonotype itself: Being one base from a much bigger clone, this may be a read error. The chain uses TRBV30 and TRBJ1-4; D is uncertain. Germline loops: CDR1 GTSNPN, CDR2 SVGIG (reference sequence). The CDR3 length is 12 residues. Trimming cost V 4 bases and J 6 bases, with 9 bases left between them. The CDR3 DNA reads TGTGCCTGGACTGTAGCGGATGAAAAACTGTTTTTT. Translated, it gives CAWTVADEKLFF.

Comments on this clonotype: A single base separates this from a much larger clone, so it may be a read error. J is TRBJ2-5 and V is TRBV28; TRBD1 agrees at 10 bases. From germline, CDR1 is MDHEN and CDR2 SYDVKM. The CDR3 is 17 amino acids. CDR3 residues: CASSPPPGTGDQEIQYF. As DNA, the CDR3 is TGTGCCAGCAGTCCTCCTCCCGGGACAGGGGACCAAGAGATCCAGTACTTC. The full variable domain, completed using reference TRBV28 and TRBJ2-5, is DVKVTQSSRYLVKRTGEKVFLECVQDMDHENMFWYRQDPGLGLRLIYFSYDVKMKEKGDIPEGYSVSREKKERFSLILESASTNQTSMYLCASSPPPGTGDQEIQYFGPGTRLLVL.

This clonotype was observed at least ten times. As DNA, the CDR3 is TGTGCCAGCAGGACAGATTCCACGGGCTCCTACGAGCAGTACTTC. It translates to CASRTDSTGSYEQYF. V gene TRBV28 combines with J gene TRBJ2-7, with D possibly being TRBD1 (5 bases). Trimming removed 6 bases from V and 0 bases from J, with 15 bases in between. The CDR3 totals 15 residues. Germline V gene data show CDR1 as MDHEN and CDR2 as SYDVKM.

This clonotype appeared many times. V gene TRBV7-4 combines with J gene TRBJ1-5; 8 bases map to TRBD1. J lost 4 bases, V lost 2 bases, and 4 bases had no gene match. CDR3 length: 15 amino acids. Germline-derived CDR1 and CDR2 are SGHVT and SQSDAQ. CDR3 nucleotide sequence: TGTGCCAGCAGCTTAAGCAACAGGGGGAATCAGCCCCAGCATTTT. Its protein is CASSLSNRGNQPQHF. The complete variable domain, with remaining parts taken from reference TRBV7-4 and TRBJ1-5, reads GAGVSQSPRYKVAKRGRDVALRCDSISGHVTLYWYRQTLGQGSEVLTYSQSDAQRDKSGRPSGRFSAERPERSVSTLKIQRTEQGDSAVYLCASSLSNRGNQPQHFGDGTRLSIL.

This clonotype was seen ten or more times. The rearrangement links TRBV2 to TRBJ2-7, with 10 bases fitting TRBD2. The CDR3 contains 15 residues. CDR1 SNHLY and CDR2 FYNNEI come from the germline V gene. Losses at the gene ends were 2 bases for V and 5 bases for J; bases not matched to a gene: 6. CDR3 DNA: TGTGCCAGCAGTGAATCAAGCGGGAGGGGCCACGAGCAGTACTTC. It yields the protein CASSESSGRGHEQYF.

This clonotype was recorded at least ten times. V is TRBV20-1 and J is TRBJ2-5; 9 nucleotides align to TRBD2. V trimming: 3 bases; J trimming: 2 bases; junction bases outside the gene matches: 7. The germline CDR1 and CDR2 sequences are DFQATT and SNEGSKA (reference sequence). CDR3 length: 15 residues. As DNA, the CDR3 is TGCAGTGCTAGGGTAGCGGGAGAAGGGCAAGAGACCCAGTACTTC. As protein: CSARVAGEGQETQYF.

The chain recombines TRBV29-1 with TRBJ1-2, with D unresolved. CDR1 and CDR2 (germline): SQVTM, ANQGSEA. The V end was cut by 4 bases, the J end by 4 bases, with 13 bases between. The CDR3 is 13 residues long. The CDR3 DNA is TGCAGCGTTGCGACGGGTACCCTCTATGGCTACACCTTC. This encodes CSVATGTLYGYTF. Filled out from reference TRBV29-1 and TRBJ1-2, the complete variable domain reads SAVISQKPSRDICQRGTSLTIQCQVDSQVTMMFWYRQQPGQSLTLIATANQGSEATYESGFVIDKFPISRPNLTFSTLTVSNMSPEDSSIYLCSVATGTLYGYTFGSGTRLTVV.

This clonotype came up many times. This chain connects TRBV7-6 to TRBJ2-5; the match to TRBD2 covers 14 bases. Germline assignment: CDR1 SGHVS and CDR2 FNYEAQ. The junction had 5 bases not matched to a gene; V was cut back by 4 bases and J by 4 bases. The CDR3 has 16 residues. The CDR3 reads CASSSGTSGRGETQYF. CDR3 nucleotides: TGTGCCAGCAGCTCTGGGACTAGCGGGAGAGGAGAGACCCAGTACTTC. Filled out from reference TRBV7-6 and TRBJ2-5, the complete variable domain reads GAGVSQSPRYKVTKRGQDVALRCDPISGHVSLYWYRQALGQGPEFLTYFNYEAQQDKSGLPNDRFSAERPEGSISTLTIQRTEQRDSAMYRCASSSGTSGRGETQYFGPGTRLLVL.

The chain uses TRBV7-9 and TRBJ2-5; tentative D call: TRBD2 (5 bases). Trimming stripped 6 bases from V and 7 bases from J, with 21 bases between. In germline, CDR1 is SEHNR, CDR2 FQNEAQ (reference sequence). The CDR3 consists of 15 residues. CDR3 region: CASSLTGVLPGTQYF. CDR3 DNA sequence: TGTGCCAGCAGTCTTACCGGGGTACTACCGGGGACCCAGTACTTC.

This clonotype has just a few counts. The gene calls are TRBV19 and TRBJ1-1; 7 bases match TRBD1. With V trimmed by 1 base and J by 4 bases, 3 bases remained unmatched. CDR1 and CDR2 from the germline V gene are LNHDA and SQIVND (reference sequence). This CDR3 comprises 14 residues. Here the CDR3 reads CASSIGPGGTEAFF. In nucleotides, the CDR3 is TGTGCCAGTAGTATAGGGCCAGGGGGCACTGAAGCTTTCTTT.